These 12 T cell receptor beta chains originate from one sample sequenced in a study of T-cell memory formation after mild COVID-19 (dated by TCRdb to the early 2020s). Libraries were prepared through 5' RACE. Sequencing used an Illumina NovaSeq 6000. Clones were called with MiXCR by TCRdb after fastp trimmed the public reads at Q25, and only in-frame beta chains were retained. A single entry per CDR3 protein holds the most common genes and DNA from its merged rows. The sample data list more than 100,000 distinct CDR3 sequences, and about a sixth of these were observed just once. Jointly, the top ten make up approximately 5.2% of the sample. Sequenced: PBMCs or a T cell subset sorted from them (not recorded which). The origin of the receptors is a man between 18 and 35 years old who had mild COVID-19 (a few samples of this study predate the infection). The sample titles of this study are shuffled in the database, so cell type and time point are left out; the donor was told from shared clones.

This clonotype was detected only a few times. The V and J genes are TRBV10-1 and TRBJ2-5; 7 positions agree with TRBD2. V dropped 8 bases and J dropped 4; count of bases not matched to a gene: 13. The CDR3 covers 15 residues. CDR1 and CDR2 (germline): WNHNN, SYGVQD (reference sequence). CDR3 in DNA: TGCGCCAGCTCCCCGGCTACTAGCGCGGGAGAGACCCAGTACTTC. Its translation: CASSPATSAGETQYF.

The chain has TRBV7-9 and TRBJ2-2; tentatively, D is TRBD2 (5 bases). There are 14 residues in the CDR3. V was shortened by 3 bases and J by 6 bases, with 11 bases between the two germline ends. CDR1 is SEHNR and CDR2 is FQNEAQ in the germline V gene (reference sequence). CDR3 bases: TGTGCCAGCAGCTTGTCCGGGGTCGCCGGGGAGCTGTTTTTT. Translation gives CASSLSGVAGELFF.

This clonotype was observed a few times. J is TRBJ2-3 and V is TRBV6-2 or TRBV6-3; 11 nucleotides line up with TRBD1. This CDR3 has 16 amino acids. V shed 0 bases, J shed 4 bases, and the junction held 3 bases outside the gene matches. Germline CDR1 is MNHEY and CDR2 is SVGEGT. For the CDR3, the DNA is TGTGCCAGCAGTTACTCCGGACAGGGGGCCGCAGATACGCAGTATTTT. This gives the protein CASSYSGQGAADTQYF.

The V gene is TRBV29-1, the J gene TRBJ1-4; no clear D gene. This CDR3 comprises 12 residues. Trimming cost V 4 bases and J 1 base, with 4 bases left between them. Germline V gene data show CDR1 as SQVTM and CDR2 as ANQGSEA. The CDR3 nucleotides are TGCAGCGTTGCGGGAACTAATGAAAAACTGTTTTTT. It yields the protein CSVAGTNEKLFF.

This clonotype was counted only a few times. The genes are TRBV12-3 or TRBV12-4 and TRBJ2-1, with D maybe TRBD2 (5 bases). V lost 3 bases to trimming and J lost 4 bases, with 13 bases between them. The CDR3 has 15 residues. DNA of the CDR3: TGTGCCAGCAGTTTCGGGGTCGTGTCTTACAATGAGCAGTTCTTC. It translates to CASSFGVVSYNEQFF.

J is TRBJ2-1 and V is TRBV12-3 or TRBV12-4; 9 nucleotides align to TRBD1. The CDR3 sequence is 15 residues long. J was trimmed by 5 bases and V by 8 bases; bases with no gene match: 10. The CDR3 bases are TGTGCCAGCGATAAAGGGACAGGGAGGGACAATGAGCAGTTCTTC. Protein: CASDKGTGRDNEQFF.

This clonotype was recorded a few times. The chain carries TRBV2 and TRBJ2-1; possibly TRBD2 for D (5 bases). The ends were cut back, 8 bases at V and 0 bases at J, with 8 bases in the middle. The CDR3 length is 13 residues. CDR1 is SNHLY and CDR2 is FYNNEI in the germline V gene. The DNA of the CDR3 is TGTGCCAGCGGACTGGACTCCTACAATGAGCAGTTCTTC. It is translated as CASGLDSYNEQFF.

The chain employs TRBV6-2 or TRBV6-3 and TRBJ1-1; 9 bases are shared with TRBD1. The V segment lost 0 bases and the J segment 3 bases; nucleotides outside the gene matches: 5. This CDR3 region has 16 residues. Germline V gene data show CDR1 as MNHEY and CDR2 as SVGEGT. CDR3 sequence (DNA): TGTGCCAGCAGTTACTCGAATACAGGGGGCTACACTGAAGCTTTCTTT. As protein: CASSYSNTGGYTEAFF.

This clonotype was seen only a few times. The genes are TRBV4-3 and TRBJ2-7; TRBD1 matches at 7 bases. V gave up 9 bases and J gave up 3 bases; unmatched junction bases: 11. CDR1 and CDR2 (germline): LGHNA, YSLEER. The CDR3 runs 14 residues. This CDR3 is CASSRMTGIYEQYF. The CDR3 region has the DNA TGCGCCAGTTCCAGAATGACAGGGATCTACGAGCAGTACTTC.

This clonotype was seen more than once but under ten times. The chain has TRBV5-1 and TRBJ1-6; 8 bases are shared with TRBD1. The CDR3 extends over 15 amino acids. Germline V gene data show CDR1 as SGHRS and CDR2 as YFSETQ. Losses at the gene ends were 4 bases for V and 5 bases for J; bases not matched to a gene: 5. CDR3 residues: CASSARQGNNSPLHF. CDR3 coding DNA: TGCGCCAGCAGCGCACGACAGGGGAATAATTCACCCCTCCACTTT.

This clonotype has just a few counts. The chain's CDR3 is CATSDPRTGQDTEAFF. The CDR3 nucleotides read TGTGCCACCAGTGATCCGCGGACAGGGCAGGACACTGAAGCTTTCTTT. This chain joins TRBV24-1 and TRBJ1-1; the match to TRBD1 covers 8 bases. V lost 3 bases, J lost 3 bases, and 8 bases stayed unmatched. The CDR3 extends over 16 amino acids. Germline lookup yields CDR1 KGHDR and CDR2 SFDVKD.

V gene TRBV7-2 combines with J gene TRBJ1-5; D gene unclear. The CDR3 is 14 amino acids. Trimming shortened V by 3 bases and J by 4 bases, and 10 bases separated the two germline ends. From germline, CDR1 is SGHTA and CDR2 FQGNSA. The CDR3 reads CASSFGLLNQPQHF. CDR3 DNA sequence: TGTGCCAGCAGCTTCGGATTATTGAATCAGCCCCAGCATTTT.